The 6 T cell receptor beta chains below all came from one sample that was sequenced in a study of T cell responses to AZD1222 COVID-19 vaccine. Profiled with immunoSEQ multiplex PCR; TCRdb holds only in-frame clones, not every one. The sample has over 120,000 clones; over 85% are singletons. Sequencing was performed on peripheral blood, taken on day 0 of AZD1222 vaccination. The origin of the receptors is an adult in good health.

The chain has TRBV19 and TRBJ2-2; D not resolved. V lost 6 bases to trimming and J lost 0 bases, with 8 bases between them. This CDR3 is built from 14 residues. Per germline, CDR1 LNHDA and CDR2 SQIVND (reference sequence). The CDR3 protein is CASRADPNTGELFF. The CDR3, as DNA: TGTGCCAGTAGGGCGGACCCGAACACCGGGGAGCTGTTTTTT. Supplemented by reference TRBV19 and TRBJ2-2, the full variable domain reads DGGITQSPKYLFRKEGQNVTLSCEQNLNHDAMYWYRQDPGQGLRLIYYSQIVNDFQKGDIAEGYSVSREKKESFPLTVTSAQKNPTAFYLCASRADPNTGELFFGEGSRLTVL.

The V gene is TRBV7-9, the J gene TRBJ2-3; D possibly uses TRBD1 or TRBD2 (5 bases each). The CDR3 runs 16 residues. Germline V CDR1 and CDR2: SEHNR, FQNEAQ (reference sequence). Trimming removed 5 bases at V and 0 bases at J, with 15 bases between. CDR3 loop: CASSNAAGASTDTQYF. The CDR3 coding sequence is TGTGCCAGCAGCAACGCTGCCGGGGCGAGCACAGATACGCAGTATTTT.

The chain's CDR3 is CASGLGVNYGYTF. In DNA form, the CDR3 reads TGTGCTAGTGGTTTAGGAGTTAACTATGGCTACACCTTC. V and J are TRBV12-5 and TRBJ1-2; D unresolved. V was shortened by 3 bases and J by 1 base, with 6 bases between the two germline ends. CDR1 LGHNT and CDR2 FRNRAP come from the germline V gene. This CDR3 comprises 13 residues.

The rearrangement links TRBV5-1 to TRBJ1-5, with a tentative D call TRBD1 (5 bases). The CDR3 sequence is 13 residues long. The V gene's germline CDR1 is SGHRS and CDR2 YFSETQ. Between the trimmed V and J ends, which lost 4 bases and 5 bases, there was a span of 10 bases. CDR3 amino acids: CASSLQGDQPQHF. In DNA, the CDR3 is TGCGCCAGCAGCCTCCAAGGGGATCAGCCCCAGCATTTT.

This chain connects TRBV7-9 to TRBJ1-1; 7 bases are shared with TRBD1. V shed 2 bases, J shed 1 base, and the junction held 7 bases outside the gene matches. The CDR3 is made up of 16 amino acids. CDR1 and CDR2 from the germline V gene are SEHNR and FQNEAQ (reference sequence). The CDR3 nucleotides are TGTGCCAGCAGCTTATACTCCGGGACAGAGAACACTGAAGCTTTCTTT. Translated: CASSLYSGTENTEAFF.

The chain links TRBV28 to TRBJ2-1; the D gene is possibly TRBD2 (5 bases). The V end was cut by 5 bases, the J end by 0 bases, with 17 bases between. Per germline, CDR1 MDHEN and CDR2 SYDVKM. CDR3 size: 17 residues. CDR3 sequence reads: CASSRLPRWSSYNEQFF. The CDR3 DNA reads TGTGCCAGCAGTCGACTACCCCGCTGGAGCTCCTACAATGAGCAGTTCTTC.